This is a list of T cell receptor beta chains from one sample in a study of breast tumors, draining lymph nodes, adjacent tissues. Using its own MiXCR run on the multiplex PCR reads, TCRdb lists one record per CDR3 protein. The sample holds approximately 300,000 distinct CDR3 sequences, 30% seen once. Sequenced sample: axillary lymph node tissue. Every receptor here comes from a female donor with breast cancer. Some clones in this sample may be carry-over from other donors' samples. Each CDR3 is given with its conserved first and last residue. The D gene is left open where the match is weak. Clone size is stated in some rows and not others, as once, few, many or a class when expanded.

V gene,J gene,clone size,D gene,CDR3 protein,CDR3 DNA
TRBV18,TRBJ2-5,many,TRBD2,CASSPLAGVETQYF,TGTGCCAGCTCACCACTAGCGGGAGTAGAGACCCAGTACTTC
TRBV2,TRBJ1-1,few,-,CASKGDPIVAFF,TGTGCCAGCAAAGGGGACCCCATAGTGGCTTTCTTT
TRBV5-8,TRBJ1-1,-,-,CASSSMGGTEAFF,TGTGCCAGCAGCTCCATGGGGGGCACTGAAGCTTTCTTT
TRBV3-1,TRBJ1-2,-,-,CASSQFGQGGGYTF,TGTGCCAGCAGCCAATTTGGGCAGGGTGGCGGCTACACCTTC
TRBV9,TRBJ1-2,-,TRBD1,CASSVAGTAGNTF,TGTGCCAGCAGCGTAGCCGGGACAGCTGGAAACACCTTC
TRBV24-1,TRBJ1-4,-,-,CATSKTGGNEKLFF,TGTGCCACCAGTAAAACAGGAGGAAATGAAAAACTGTTTTTT
TRBV12-3/TRBV12-4,TRBJ2-1,many,-,CASRRVGKQFF,TGTGCCAGCAGACGAGTAGGAAAGCAGTTCTTC
TRBV2,TRBJ2-7,many,TRBD1,CASSVDGQGNEQYF,TGTGCCAGCAGTGTTGATGGACAGGGGAACGAGCAGTACTTC
TRBV30,TRBJ1-5,-,TRBD1,CAWSLTGGQETQHF,TGTGCCTGGAGTTTGACAGGGGGACAAGAGACCCAGCATTTT
TRBV11-3,TRBJ2-7,many,-,CASSLPDSHAEQYF,TGTGCCAGCAGCTTGCCAGACTCCCATGCCGAGCAGTACTTC
TRBV7-2,TRBJ2-5,many,-,CASSLMGLKETQYF,TGTGCCAGCAGCTTAATGGGGCTAAAAGAGACCCAGTACTTC
TRBV7-9,TRBJ2-1,-,TRBD2,CASSLAGGLAGERQQSF,TGTGCCAGCAGCTTAGCAGGGGGACTAGCGGGAGAGCGGCAGCAGTCCTTC
TRBV27,TRBJ2-1,-,-,CASSYPLPYNEQFF,TGTGCCAGCAGTTACCCTCTCCCCTACAATGAGCAGTTCTTC
TRBV27,TRBJ2-7,once,TRBD2,CASRLGLAGESEQYF,TGTGCCAGCAGATTGGGACTAGCGGGAGAATCCGAGCAGTACTTC
TRBV28,TRBJ2-5,many,-,CASSLWVGAETQYF,TGTGCCAGCAGTTTGTGGGTAGGGGCCGAGACCCAGTACTTC
TRBV20-1,TRBJ2-7,many,TRBD2,CSAIPGLADYEQYF,TGCAGTGCAATTCCGGGACTAGCGGACTACGAGCAGTACTTC
TRBV6-5,TRBJ1-3,many,-,CASSVGRGNTIYF,TGTGCCAGCAGTGTCGGGAGGGGAAACACCATATATTTT
TRBV6-1,TRBJ1-2,many,-,CASSELQGHSHGYTF,TGTGCCAGCAGTGAACTACAGGGTCATTCGCATGGCTACACCTTC
TRBV11-2,TRBJ2-5,many,TRBD1,CASSRQGQETQYF,TGTGCCAGCAGCCGACAGGGTCAAGAGACCCAGTACTTC
TRBV29-1,TRBJ2-7,many,-,CSVDLGRYEQYF,TGCAGCGTTGACCTGGGTCGCTACGAGCAGTACTTC
TRBV12-5,TRBJ2-5,many,-,CASGLVPGTQYF,TGTGCTAGTGGTTTGGTACCCGGGACCCAGTACTTC
TRBV10-3,TRBJ2-1,many,TRBD2,CAIRMTSGNYNEQFF,TGTGCCATCAGGATGACTAGCGGGAACTACAATGAGCAGTTCTTC
TRBV29-1,TRBJ1-1,few,-,CSVLTGSNTEAFF,TGCAGCGTTCTCACAGGATCGAACACTGAAGCTTTCTTT
TRBV7-2,TRBJ2-3,-,-,CASSLGAAVSTDTQYF,TGCGCCAGCAGCTTGGGGGCAGCTGTTAGCACAGATACGCAGTATTTC
TRBV10-3,TRBJ1-1,-,TRBD1,CAISETGTGGTEALF,TGTGCCATCAGTGAGACCGGGACAGGGGGCACTGAAGCTCTCTTT
TRBV27,TRBJ2-3,-,-,CASSLHGRVTDTQYF,TGTGCCAGCAGTTTACACGGCAGAGTAACAGATACGCAGTATTTT
TRBV18,TRBJ2-5,few,-,CASSPGSAQETQYF,TGTGCCAGCTCACCCGGTTCGGCTCAAGAGACCCAGTACTTC
TRBV2,TRBJ2-3,many,TRBD2,CATLAGTDTQYF,TGTGCCACCCTAGCGGGAACAGATACGCAGTATTTT
TRBV4-1,TRBJ2-5,many,TRBD1,CASSQKSRTGARTQYF,TGCGCCAGCAGCCAAAAAAGCCGGACAGGGGCAAGAACCCAGTACTTC
TRBV6-1,TRBJ2-7,many,TRBD1,CASSDFGTVYEQYF,TGTGCCAGCAGTGATTTCGGGACAGTGTACGAGCAGTACTTC
TRBV19,TRBJ2-5,many,-,CASRDSAKETQYF,TGTGCCAGTAGGGACAGCGCTAAAGAGACCCAGTACTTC
TRBV9,TRBJ2-1,many,-,CASSATNAYNEQFF,TGTGCCAGCAGCGCGACCAACGCCTACAATGAGCAGTTCTTC
TRBV13,TRBJ1-5,many,-,CASSLENQPQHF,TGTGCCAGCAGCTTAGAGAATCAGCCCCAGCATTTT
TRBV20-1,TRBJ2-1,many,-,CSASPGAYNEQFF,TGCAGTGCTAGCCCGGGGGCCTACAATGAGCAGTTCTTC
TRBV24-1,TRBJ2-1,many,-,CATSDLTRGNEQFF,TGTGCCACCAGTGACCTCACTAGAGGCAATGAGCAGTTCTTC
TRBV7-6,TRBJ1-6,many,-,CASSLGRGDNSPLHF,TGTGCCAGCAGCTTAGGCAGGGGAGATAATTCACCCCTCCACTTT
TRBV7-6,TRBJ2-7,many,TRBD2,CASSLDVSTGTSFYEQYF,TGTGCCAGCAGCTTAGACGTCTCGACTGGGACTAGTTTCTACGAGCAGTACTTC
TRBV19,TRBJ1-1,-,-,CASKQSQDYTEAFF,TGTGCCAGTAAGCAGTCACAGGATTACACTGAAGCTTTCTTT
TRBV27,TRBJ1-6,many,-,CASSLENSPLHF,TGTGCCAGCAGTTTAGAGAATTCACCCCTCCACTTT
TRBV7-9,TRBJ2-7,many,-,CASSLNSPYEQYF,TGTGCCAGCAGCTTAAACAGCCCCTACGAGCAGTACTTC
TRBV9,TRBJ2-5,many,-,CASSDSLQETQYF,TGTGCCAGCAGCGACAGCTTACAAGAGACCCAGTACTTC
TRBV20-1,TRBJ1-6,-,TRBD1,CSAYGTGGNSPLHF,TGCAGTGCTTATGGGACAGGGGGAAATTCACCCCTCCACTTT
TRBV9,TRBJ2-1,many,TRBD1,CASSVFEVGDSYNEQFF,TGTGCCAGCAGCGTATTCGAGGTCGGGGACAGCTACAATGAGCAGTTCTTC
TRBV25-1,TRBJ1-4,-,-,CASSQSGSYEQYFGPGQEKLFF,-
TRBV11-2,TRBJ1-6,many,-,CASSLQFDSPLHF,TGTGCCAGCAGCTTACAGTTCGATTCACCCCTCCACTTT
TRBV24-1,TRBJ1-5,-,-,CATSDADRYEHF,TGTGCCACCAGTGATGCGGACAGATACGAGCATTTT
TRBV20-1,TRBJ1-3,many,-,CSARPTGGNTIYF,TGCAGTGCTAGACCGACAGGCGGAAACACCATATATTTT
TRBV20-1,TRBJ2-5,-,TRBD2,CSARAPGLAAQYF,TGCAGTGCTAGAGCTCCGGGACTAGCGGCCCAGTACTTC
TRBV24-1,TRBJ2-1,many,-,CATSVSVNRNEQFF,TGTGCCACCAGTGTCAGCGTGAACCGCAATGAGCAGTTCTTC
TRBV10-3,TRBJ2-1,many,-,CASHLELQYEQFF,TGTGCCAGCCATTTAGAGTTACAGTATGAGCAGTTCTTC